The 21 T cell receptor beta chains presented below share a single source sample, sequenced in a study of blood T cell repertoires in COVID-19. Libraries were prepared by immunoSEQ multiplex PCR; TCRdb keeps only in-frame clonotypes and omits some of them. The table lists approximately 360,000 clones, 75% to 90% of them singletons. Input material: PBMCs or T cells enriched from blood (not recorded which). The receptors come from a woman in her 50s who had recovered from COVID-19.

V usage is TRBV4-3 and J usage is TRBJ2-1, with TRBD1 matching over 7 bases. This CDR3 contains 15 residues. V lost 3 bases, J lost 4 bases, and 6 bases stayed unmatched. CDR1 is LGHNA, CDR2 YSLEER, per germline. CDR3 amino acids: CASSQDRTYYNEQFF. The CDR3 coding sequence is TGCGCCAGCAGCCAGGACAGGACCTATTACAATGAGCAGTTCTTC.

The chain links TRBV25-1 to TRBJ2-1; TRBD1 is a possible D gene (5 bases). CDR3 length: 15 residues. V shed 3 bases and J shed 8 bases, with 17 bases lying between them. Germline CDR1 is MGHDK and CDR2 is SYGVNS. For the CDR3, the DNA is TGTGCCAGCAGTGATTCAGGGAAGTACGTGGATGAGCAGTTCTTC. Translation: CASSDSGKYVDEQFF.

V usage is TRBV7-2 and J usage is TRBJ2-7; a weak D match, TRBD2 (6 bases). Germline CDR1 is SGHTA and CDR2 is FQGNSA. The length of the CDR3 is 14 residues. V was trimmed by 5 bases and J by 0 bases, leaving 11 bases between them. CDR3: CASSGGVSSYEQYF. The DNA for the CDR3 is TGTGCCAGCAGCGGCGGGGTTAGCTCCTACGAGCAGTACTTC.

This chain uses TRBV9 with TRBJ1-1; 7 bases agree with TRBD1. CDR3 length: 14 residues. Per the germline V gene, CDR1 is SGDLS and CDR2 is YYNGEE. V was pared by 4 bases and J by 7 bases, with 10 bases of the junction left unmatched. CDR3 DNA sequence: TGTGCCAGCAGCTCGGGACAGTGGAACTTTGAAGCTTTCTTT. This translates into CASSSGQWNFEAFF.

The V gene is TRBV4-3, the J gene TRBJ1-1; D remains ambiguous. The CDR3 runs 13 residues. The V end lost 0 bases, the J end lost 11 bases, and 13 bases lay between the germline ends. CDR1 is LGHNA, CDR2 YSLEER, per germline. CDR3 in DNA: TGCGCCAGCAGCCAAGAGACGCGGGCGCGGGCTTTCTTT. Its translation: CASSQETRARAFF.

The rearrangement links TRBV4-1 to TRBJ2-1; 9 positions match TRBD1. CDR1 is MGHRA, CDR2 YSYEKL, per germline. J was trimmed by 2 bases and V by 3 bases; bases with no gene match: 11. CDR3 length equals 18 residues. The chain's CDR3 is CASSHPNPGTGPYNEQFF. CDR3 coding DNA: TGCGCCAGCAGCCATCCTAACCCCGGGACAGGGCCCTACAATGAGCAGTTCTTC.

V is TRBV6-2 or TRBV6-3 and J is TRBJ2-7; no reliable D call. From germline, CDR1 is MNHEY and CDR2 SVGEGT. V was clipped by 2 bases and J by 3 bases, with 2 bases between them. The CDR3 is 11 amino acids. The CDR3 here is CASSYRYEQYF. The CDR3 DNA sequence: TGTGCCAGCAGTTACCGCTACGAGCAGTACTTC.

The chain combines TRBV19 with TRBJ2-2; D is perhaps TRBD1 (6 bases). Germline-derived CDR1 and CDR2 are LNHDA and SQIVND (reference sequence). This CDR3 contains 14 residues. Trimming took 5 bases from V and 3 from J, leaving 10 bases between them. The CDR3 is CASSGQGHTGELFF. CDR3 coding DNA: TGTGCCAGTAGTGGGCAGGGGCACACCGGGGAGCTGTTTTTT.

The rearrangement links TRBV5-1 to TRBJ2-4; the match to TRBD2 covers 7 bases. CDR1 and CDR2 from the germline V gene are SGHRS and YFSETQ. V was pared by 4 bases and J by 3 bases, with 7 bases of the junction left unmatched. The CDR3 length is 15 residues. The CDR3 protein is CASSPPTGGKNIQYF. As DNA, the CDR3 is TGCGCCAGCAGCCCCCCTACGGGAGGCAAAAACATTCAGTACTTC.

The chain links TRBV5-1 to TRBJ1-2, with D hard to call. V lost 0 bases and J 0 bases, leaving 6 bases between the germline ends. The CDR3 sequence is 14 residues long. Germline V gene data show CDR1 as SGHRS and CDR2 as YFSETQ. The chain's CDR3 is CASSLVPANYGYTF. As DNA, the CDR3 is TGCGCCAGCAGCTTGGTCCCAGCTAACTATGGCTACACCTTC.

The chain joins TRBV10-1 to TRBJ1-2; TRBD1 matches 8 bases. The CDR3 totals 11 residues. In germline, CDR1 is WNHNN, CDR2 SYGVQD (reference sequence). The ends lost 6 bases at V and 6 bases at J; junction bases unmatched: 0. The CDR3 sequence is CASRTGDGYTF. CDR3 in DNA: TGCGCCAGCAGGACAGGGGATGGCTACACCTTC.

The chain is built from TRBV7-2 and TRBJ1-1; a weak D match, TRBD1 (6 bases). The V gene lost 6 bases and the J gene lost 0 bases, with 17 bases spanning the gap. CDR1 is SGHTA and CDR2 is FQGNSA in the germline V gene. This CDR3 is 16 amino acids long. The CDR3 here is CASRSPGEGMNTEAFF. CDR3 sequence (DNA): TGTGCCAGCAGATCCCCAGGGGAGGGGATGAACACTGAAGCTTTCTTT.

The V gene is TRBV6-5, the J gene TRBJ2-7; 7 positions agree with TRBD1. CDR3 length equals 14 residues. From germline, CDR1 is MNHEY and CDR2 SVGAGI. Trimming cost V 4 bases and J 3 bases; bases outside gene matches: 6. The CDR3 nucleotides are TGTGCCAGCAGTTTCACCCGGGACAGCTACGAGCAGTACTTC. It translates to CASSFTRDSYEQYF.

This rearrangement joins TRBV7-2 to TRBJ1-6, with a possible D match to TRBD1 (5 bases). CDR1 and CDR2 (germline): SGHTA, FQGNSA. Deletions cut 0 bases from V and 7 bases from J, with 16 bases between. This CDR3 has 17 amino acids. The CDR3, as DNA: TGTGCCAGCAGCTTAGCGCTGGGGACTGTTGAGAATTCACCCCTCCACTTT. It yields the protein CASSLALGTVENSPLHF.

The chain joins TRBV29-1 to TRBJ2-3; 10 bases are shared with TRBD2. CDR1 and CDR2 (germline): SQVTM, ANQGSEA. J gave up 4 bases and V 0 bases, and 4 bases lay outside the gene matches. This CDR3 contains 15 residues. The chain's CDR3 is CSVEEAGGPADTQYF. CDR3 DNA sequence: TGCAGCGTTGAAGAAGCGGGAGGGCCGGCAGATACGCAGTATTTT.

The chain employs TRBV30 and TRBJ2-7; the D gene is possibly TRBD2 (5 bases). V lost 5 bases and J lost 1, with 15 bases in between. This CDR3 comprises 14 residues. CDR1 GTSNPN and CDR2 SVGIG come from the germline V gene (reference sequence). The CDR3 DNA reads as TGTGCCTGGGAAAGACCGGGGTTTTCCTACGAGCAGTACTTC. Protein: CAWERPGFSYEQYF.

The sample holds one count of this clone. The chain links TRBV7-9 to TRBJ1-6; the D gene is possibly TRBD1 (6 bases). Trimming removed 5 bases from V and 4 bases from J, with 9 bases in between. CDR1 is SEHNR and CDR2 is FQNEAQ in the germline V gene (reference sequence). The CDR3 totals 14 residues. CDR3: CASSRDIYNSPLHF. CDR3 in DNA: TGTGCCAGCAGCCGGGACATATATAATTCACCCCTCCACTTT.

The V call is TRBV30, the J call TRBJ1-1, with 12 bases identical to TRBD1. Per germline, CDR1 GTSNPN and CDR2 SVGIG (reference sequence). This CDR3 has 14 amino acids. The J segment lost 9 bases and the V segment lost 4 bases, leaving 9 bases of the junction unmatched. CDR3 bases: TGTGCCTGGATGGGACAGGGGGCTATGGCGAAAGCTTTCTTT. Translated, it gives CAWMGQGAMAKAFF.

V usage is TRBV29-1 and J usage is TRBJ1-1; tentative D call: TRBD1 (6 bases). V was pared by 7 bases and J by 4 bases, with 19 bases between. This CDR3 contains 14 residues. CDR1 SQVTM and CDR2 ANQGSEA come from the germline V gene. This CDR3 is CSAKTRGGSTEAFF. CDR3 in DNA: TGCAGCGCCAAAACCAGGGGCGGCAGCACTGAAGCTTTCTTT.

The V gene is TRBV9, the J gene TRBJ2-7, with 7 nucleotides matching TRBD1. Germline-derived CDR1 and CDR2 are SGDLS and YYNGEE. Germline trimming cut 4 bases from V and 1 base from J; bases unmatched to any gene: 11. The CDR3 loop spans 16 amino acids. In nucleotides, the CDR3 is TGTGCCAGCAGCCCAAACGCCGACAGGGTATCCTACGAGCAGTACTTC. Residues: CASSPNADRVSYEQYF.

The chain joins TRBV29-1 to TRBJ1-1; D remains unclear. Germline-derived CDR1 and CDR2 are SQVTM and ANQGSEA. Between the trimmed V and J ends, which lost 6 bases and 6 bases, there was a span of 5 bases. The CDR3 spans 9 residues. The CDR3 nucleotides read TGCAGCGTCCAGTCTGAAGCTTTCTTT. This translates into CSVQSEAFF.